A single sample gave rise to the 12 T cell receptor beta chains below, sequenced in a study of T cells after posttransplantation cyclophosphamide. Measured with immunoSEQ multiplex PCR; TCRdb has only the in-frame clones, and not every one. The sample records some 21,000 clones, roughly 98% being singletons. Sequenced: naive CD8+ T cells sorted from PBMCs. These receptors were obtained from a man aged 35-49 years in good health, CMV-negative, and a related stem cell transplant donor.

This CDR3 reads CSVEGGRGSPYEQYF. DNA for the CDR3: TGCAGCGTTGAAGGCGGAAGGGGGTCCCCCTACGAGCAGTACTTC. The V gene is TRBV29-1, the J gene TRBJ2-7; maybe TRBD1 (6 bases). The germline V gene has CDR1 SQVTM and CDR2 ANQGSEA. The V end lost 1 base, the J end lost 2 bases, and 15 bases lay between the germline ends. The CDR3 length is 15 residues.

The gene calls are TRBV14 and TRBJ2-7, with 7 bases identical to TRBD2. The ends lost 0 bases at V and 3 bases at J; junction bases unmatched: 8. The CDR3 covers 16 residues. From germline, CDR1 is SGHDN and CDR2 FVKESK. The CDR3 DNA is TGTGCCAGCAGCCAAGATGAGGGAGGGCCCCTCTACGAGCAGTACTTC. It codes for CASSQDEGGPLYEQYF.

The chain links TRBV14 to TRBJ1-1; D ambiguous. This CDR3 has 13 residues. CDR1 and CDR2 from the germline V gene are SGHDN and FVKESK. With 6 bases removed from V and 0 bases from J, the gap between germline ends came to 8 bases. CDR3 region: CASRLTLNTEAFF. The CDR3 bases are TGTGCCAGCAGACTGACATTGAACACTGAAGCTTTCTTT.

V and J are TRBV11-2 and TRBJ2-7; 7 bases are shared with TRBD1. The V and J ends lost 7 bases and 1 base, in that order; junction bases with no gene match: 10. CDR1 and CDR2 from the germline V gene are SGHAT and FQNNGV. The CDR3 is made up of 15 amino acids. The CDR3 loop reads CASTPSGTVSYEQYF. CDR3 DNA sequence: TGTGCCAGCACACCCTCCGGGACAGTGTCCTACGAGCAGTACTTC. The complete variable domain, with remaining parts taken from reference TRBV11-2 and TRBJ2-7, reads EAGVAQSPRYKIIEKRQSVAFWCNPISGHATLYWYQQILGQGPKLLIQFQNNGVVDDSQLPKDRFSAERLKGVDSTLKIQPAKLEDSAVYLCASTPSGTVSYEQYFGPGTRLTVT.

The chain has TRBV15 and TRBJ1-5; unclear D gene. V was trimmed by 1 base and J by 4 bases, leaving 8 bases between them. CDR1 LNHNV and CDR2 YYDKDF come from the germline V gene (reference sequence). CDR3 length: 14 amino acids. The CDR3 DNA follows: TGTGCCACCAGCAGAGGCCCGAGTAATCAGCCCCAGCATTTT. Its translation is CATSRGPSNQPQHF.

The chain employs TRBV27 and TRBJ2-1; tentatively, D is TRBD2 (5 bases). The germline V gene encodes CDR1 MNHEY and CDR2 SMNVEV (reference sequence). This CDR3 has 11 amino acids. Trimming took 6 bases from V and 16 from J, leaving 16 bases between them. The CDR3 spells CASRLASLVFF. The CDR3 DNA reads as TGTGCCAGCAGGCTAGCATCCCTTGTATTCTTC.

The chain recombines TRBV27 with TRBJ2-2; 13 bases are shared with TRBD2. The ends lost 10 bases at V and 7 bases at J; junction bases unmatched: 9. This CDR3 has 15 amino acids. Germline CDR1 MNHEY, CDR2 SMNVEV (reference sequence). CDR3 nucleotide sequence: TGTGCCACCCTCGCACTAGCGGGAGGGGACGGGGAGCTGTTTTTT. It yields the protein CATLALAGGDGELFF.

This clone has just one count. V and J are TRBV7-6 and TRBJ2-1; possible D gene TRBD2, 6 bases. V was clipped by 2 bases and J by 5 bases, with 10 bases between them. The CDR3 is 14 residues long. The V gene's germline CDR1 is SGHVS and CDR2 FNYEAQ. The CDR3 region is CASSLRVADNEQFF. The CDR3 DNA sequence: TGTGCCAGCAGCTTAAGGGTAGCGGACAATGAGCAGTTCTTC.

This clone was counted once. The V and J genes are TRBV9 and TRBJ1-2, with a tentative D call TRBD1 (6 bases). Germline CDR1 reads SGDLS; CDR2 reads YYNGEE. The CDR3 loop spans 14 amino acids. V lost 1 base, J lost 8 bases, and 15 bases lay in between. CDR3 nucleotides: TGTGCCAGCAGCGTATTCGGACAGAACAAAGGCTACACCTTC. The encoded protein is CASSVFGQNKGYTF.

This chain connects TRBV9 to TRBJ2-7, with 8 bases identical to TRBD1. The CDR3 is made up of 15 amino acids. Germline CDR1 reads SGDLS; CDR2 reads YYNGEE. The trim removed 4 bases at V and 2 bases at J, leaving 8 bases unmatched. The CDR3 sequence: CASSPSGTGPYEQYF. DNA for the CDR3: TGTGCCAGCAGCCCCTCAGGGACAGGACCCTACGAGCAGTACTTC.

The gene calls are TRBV6-6 and TRBJ2-7; 8 bases are shared with TRBD1. V lost 7 bases and J lost 2; bases outside the gene matches: 7. Germline CDR1 MNHNY, CDR2 SVGAGI (reference sequence). The CDR3 consists of 14 residues. The CDR3 nucleotides are TGTGCCAGCAATGTAGGGACAGGCACCTACGAGCAGTACTTC. Its protein is CASNVGTGTYEQYF.

This chain joins TRBV6-1 and TRBJ1-5; no firm D call. Trimming left V 5 bases short and J 0 bases short, with 5 bases between. This CDR3 is built from 13 residues. Germline assignment: CDR1 MNHNS and CDR2 SASEGT. CDR3 in DNA: TGTGCCAGCAGTCCCTATAGCAATCAGCCCCAGCATTTT. Translated: CASSPYSNQPQHF.